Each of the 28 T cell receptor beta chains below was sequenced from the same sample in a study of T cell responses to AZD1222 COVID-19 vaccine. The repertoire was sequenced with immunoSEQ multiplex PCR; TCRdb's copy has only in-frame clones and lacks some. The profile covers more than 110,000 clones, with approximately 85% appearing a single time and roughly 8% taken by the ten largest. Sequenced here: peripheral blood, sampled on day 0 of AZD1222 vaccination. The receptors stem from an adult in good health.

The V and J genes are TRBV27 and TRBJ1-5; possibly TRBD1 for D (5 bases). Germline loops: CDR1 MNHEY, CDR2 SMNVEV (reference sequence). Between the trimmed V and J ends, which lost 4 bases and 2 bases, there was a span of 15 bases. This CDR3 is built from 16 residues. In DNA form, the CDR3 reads TGTGCCAGCAGTTCGCGGTGGAGGGGACGCAATCAGCCCCAGCATTTT. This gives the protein CASSSRWRGRNQPQHF.

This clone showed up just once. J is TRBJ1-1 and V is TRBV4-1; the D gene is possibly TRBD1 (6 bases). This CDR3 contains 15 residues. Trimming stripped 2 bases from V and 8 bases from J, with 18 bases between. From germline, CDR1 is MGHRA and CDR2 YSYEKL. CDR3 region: CASSQIPTGQNEAFF. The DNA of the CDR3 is TGCGCCAGCAGCCAAATTCCGACAGGACAAAACGAAGCTTTCTTT.

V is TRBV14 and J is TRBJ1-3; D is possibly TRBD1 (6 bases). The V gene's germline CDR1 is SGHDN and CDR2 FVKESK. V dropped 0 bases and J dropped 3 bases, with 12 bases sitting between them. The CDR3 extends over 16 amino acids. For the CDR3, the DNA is TGTGCCAGCAGCCAAGAAGGATACAGGGATGGAAACACCATATATTTT. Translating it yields CASSQEGYRDGNTIYF.

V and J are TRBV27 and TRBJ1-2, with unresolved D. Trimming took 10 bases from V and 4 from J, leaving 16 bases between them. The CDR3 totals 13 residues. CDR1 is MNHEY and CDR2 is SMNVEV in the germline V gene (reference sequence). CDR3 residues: CATTNAPAYGYTF. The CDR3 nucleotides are TGTGCCACCACTAACGCTCCAGCCTATGGCTACACCTTC.

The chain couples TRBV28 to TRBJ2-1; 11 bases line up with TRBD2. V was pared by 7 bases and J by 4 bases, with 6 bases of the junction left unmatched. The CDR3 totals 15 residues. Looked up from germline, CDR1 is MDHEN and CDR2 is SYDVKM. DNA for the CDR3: TGTGCCAGCACCCTTAGCGGGGGGGCTTACAATGAGCAGTTCTTC. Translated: CASTLSGGAYNEQFF.

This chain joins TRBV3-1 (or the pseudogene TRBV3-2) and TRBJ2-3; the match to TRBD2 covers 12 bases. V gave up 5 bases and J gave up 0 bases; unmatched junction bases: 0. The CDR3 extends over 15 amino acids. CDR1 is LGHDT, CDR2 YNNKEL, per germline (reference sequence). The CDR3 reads CASSGLAGSTDTQYF. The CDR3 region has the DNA TGTGCCAGCAGCGGACTAGCGGGGAGCACAGATACGCAGTATTTT.

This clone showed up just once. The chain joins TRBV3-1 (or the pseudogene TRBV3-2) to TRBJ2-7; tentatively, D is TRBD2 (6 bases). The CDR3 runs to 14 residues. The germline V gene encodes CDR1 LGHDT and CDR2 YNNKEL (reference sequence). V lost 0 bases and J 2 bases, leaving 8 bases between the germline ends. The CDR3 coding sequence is TGTGCCAGCAGCCAAGACGTAGCGGCCTACGAGCAGTACTTC. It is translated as CASSQDVAAYEQYF.

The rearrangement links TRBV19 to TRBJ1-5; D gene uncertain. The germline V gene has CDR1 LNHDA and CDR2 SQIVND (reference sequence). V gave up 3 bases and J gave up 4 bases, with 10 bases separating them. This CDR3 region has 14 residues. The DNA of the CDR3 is TGTGCCAGTAGTATTGTCACGGGTAATCAGCCCCAGCATTTT. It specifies CASSIVTGNQPQHF.

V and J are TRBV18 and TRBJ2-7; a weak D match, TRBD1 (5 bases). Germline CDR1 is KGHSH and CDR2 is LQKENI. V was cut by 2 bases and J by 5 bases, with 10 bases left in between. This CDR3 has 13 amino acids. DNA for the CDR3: TGTGCCAGCTCACCAGGCCTGGACAACGAGCAGTACTTC. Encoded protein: CASSPGLDNEQYF.

CDR3 nucleotides: TGTGCCAGCAGCCCGGACAGTTTTTACGAGACCCAGTACTTC. It codes for CASSPDSFYETQYF. The chain employs TRBV7-2 and TRBJ2-5, with TRBD1 as a possible D gene (6 bases). Germline CDR1 is SGHTA and CDR2 is FQGNSA. Trimming took off 5 bases at V and 5 bases at J, with 15 bases between the two ends. The CDR3 consists of 14 residues.

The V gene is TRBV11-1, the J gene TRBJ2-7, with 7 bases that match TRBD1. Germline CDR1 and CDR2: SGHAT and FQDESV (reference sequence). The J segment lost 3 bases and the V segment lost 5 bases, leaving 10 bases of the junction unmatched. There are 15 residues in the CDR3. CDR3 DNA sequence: TGTGCCAGCAGCCTAAAGCCGGGACAGTACTACGAGCAGTACTTC. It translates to CASSLKPGQYYEQYF.

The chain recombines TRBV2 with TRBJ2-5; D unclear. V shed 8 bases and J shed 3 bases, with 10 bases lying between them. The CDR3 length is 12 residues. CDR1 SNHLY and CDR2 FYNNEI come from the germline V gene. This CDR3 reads CASCEDEETQYF. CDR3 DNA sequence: TGTGCCAGCTGCGAGGATGAAGAGACCCAGTACTTC. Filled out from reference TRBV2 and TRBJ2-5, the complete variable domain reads EPEVTQTPSHQVTQMGQEVILRCVPISNHLYFYWYRQILGQKVEFLVSFYNNEISEKSEIFDDQFSVERPDGSNFTLKIRSTKLEDSAMYFCASCEDEETQYFGPGTRLLVL.

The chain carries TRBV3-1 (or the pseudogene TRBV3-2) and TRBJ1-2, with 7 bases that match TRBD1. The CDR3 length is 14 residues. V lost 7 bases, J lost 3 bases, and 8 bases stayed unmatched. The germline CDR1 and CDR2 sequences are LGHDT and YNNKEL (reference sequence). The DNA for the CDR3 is TGTGCCAGCACCCGAGGGGGCGCCGACTATGGCTACACCTTC. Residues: CASTRGGADYGYTF.

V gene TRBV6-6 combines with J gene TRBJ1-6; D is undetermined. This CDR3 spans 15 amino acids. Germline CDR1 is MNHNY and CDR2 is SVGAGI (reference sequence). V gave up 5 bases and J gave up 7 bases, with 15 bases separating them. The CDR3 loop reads CASSDRHSGNSPLHF. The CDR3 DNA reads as TGTGCCAGCAGTGACCGACACAGCGGGAATTCACCCCTCCACTTT.

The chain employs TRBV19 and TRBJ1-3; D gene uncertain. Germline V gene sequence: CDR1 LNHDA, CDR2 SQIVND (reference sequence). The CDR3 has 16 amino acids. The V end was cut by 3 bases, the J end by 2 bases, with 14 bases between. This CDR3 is CASSISAMGPGNTIYF. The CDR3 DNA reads TGTGCCAGTAGTATTTCCGCGATGGGTCCTGGAAACACCATATATTTT.

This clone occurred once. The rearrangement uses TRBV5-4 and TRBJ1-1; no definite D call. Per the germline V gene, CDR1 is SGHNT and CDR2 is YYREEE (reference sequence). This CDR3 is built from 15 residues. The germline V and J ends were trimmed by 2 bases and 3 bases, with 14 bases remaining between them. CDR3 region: CASSFGEQRDTEAFF. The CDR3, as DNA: TGTGCCAGCAGCTTCGGGGAACAAAGAGACACTGAAGCTTTCTTT.

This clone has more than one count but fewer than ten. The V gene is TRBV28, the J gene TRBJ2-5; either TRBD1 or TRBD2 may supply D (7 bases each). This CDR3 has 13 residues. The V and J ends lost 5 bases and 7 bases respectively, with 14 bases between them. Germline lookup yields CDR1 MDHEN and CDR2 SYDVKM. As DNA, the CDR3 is TGTGCCAGCAGTGGGGGAGGGGGCGCGACCCAGTACTTC. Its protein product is CASSGGGGATQYF.

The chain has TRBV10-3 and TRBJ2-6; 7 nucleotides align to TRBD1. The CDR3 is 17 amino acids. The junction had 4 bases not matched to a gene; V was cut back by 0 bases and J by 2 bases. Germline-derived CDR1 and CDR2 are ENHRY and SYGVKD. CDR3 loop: CAISESDRTPGANVLTF. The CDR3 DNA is TGTGCCATCAGTGAGTCGGACAGGACCCCTGGGGCCAACGTCCTGACTTTC.

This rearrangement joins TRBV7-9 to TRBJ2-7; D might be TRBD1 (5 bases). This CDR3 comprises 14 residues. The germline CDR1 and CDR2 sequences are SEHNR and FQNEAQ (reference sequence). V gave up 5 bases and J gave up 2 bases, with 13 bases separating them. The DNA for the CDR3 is TGTGCCAGCAGCCCAGTGGGGCTTCCCTACGAGCAGTACTTC. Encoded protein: CASSPVGLPYEQYF.

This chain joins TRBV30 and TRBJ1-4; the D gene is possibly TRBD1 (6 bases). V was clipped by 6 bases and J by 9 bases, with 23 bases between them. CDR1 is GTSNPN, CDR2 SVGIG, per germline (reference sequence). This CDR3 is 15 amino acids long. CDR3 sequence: CACPTEGGAGKKLFF. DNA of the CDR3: TGTGCCTGCCCTACGGAGGGGGGCGCGGGCAAAAAACTGTTTTTT.

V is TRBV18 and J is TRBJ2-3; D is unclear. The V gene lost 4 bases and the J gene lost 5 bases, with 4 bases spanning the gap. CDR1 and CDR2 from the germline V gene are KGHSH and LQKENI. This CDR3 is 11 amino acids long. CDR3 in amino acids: CASSQGDTQYF. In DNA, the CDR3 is TGTGCCAGCTCACAGGGAGATACGCAGTATTTT.

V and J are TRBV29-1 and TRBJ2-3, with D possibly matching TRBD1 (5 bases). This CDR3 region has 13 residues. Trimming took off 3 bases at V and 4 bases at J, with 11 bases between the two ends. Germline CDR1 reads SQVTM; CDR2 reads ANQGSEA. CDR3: CSVEVGQADTQYF. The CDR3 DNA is TGCAGCGTTGAGGTGGGGCAGGCAGATACGCAGTATTTT.

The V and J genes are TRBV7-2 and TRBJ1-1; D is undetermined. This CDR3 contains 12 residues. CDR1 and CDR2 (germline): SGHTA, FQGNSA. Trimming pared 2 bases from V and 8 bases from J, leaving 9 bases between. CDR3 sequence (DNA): TGTGCCAGCAGCTTAAGCAGGATAGAAGCTTTCTTT. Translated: CASSLSRIEAFF.

CDR3 bases: TGCAGTGCCAAGGCGGGAGAGACCCAGTACTTC. This sequence encodes CSAKAGETQYF. The chain couples TRBV20-1 to TRBJ2-5, with D maybe TRBD2 (5 bases). From germline, CDR1 is DFQATT and CDR2 SNEGSKA (reference sequence). The CDR3 length is 11 residues. Trimming shortened V by 6 bases and J by 4 bases, and 9 bases separated the two germline ends.

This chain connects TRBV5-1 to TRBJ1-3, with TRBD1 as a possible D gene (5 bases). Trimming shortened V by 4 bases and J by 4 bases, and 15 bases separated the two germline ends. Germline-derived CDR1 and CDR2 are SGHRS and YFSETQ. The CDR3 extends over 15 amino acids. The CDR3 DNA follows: TGCGCCAGCAGCCCGGCCCAGGGACGGGGAAACACCATATATTTT. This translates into CASSPAQGRGNTIYF.

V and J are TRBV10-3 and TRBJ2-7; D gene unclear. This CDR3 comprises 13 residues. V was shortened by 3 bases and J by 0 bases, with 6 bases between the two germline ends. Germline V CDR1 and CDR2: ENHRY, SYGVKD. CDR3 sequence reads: CAISDTVSYEQYF. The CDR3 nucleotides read TGTGCCATCAGTGATACAGTCTCCTACGAGCAGTACTTC.

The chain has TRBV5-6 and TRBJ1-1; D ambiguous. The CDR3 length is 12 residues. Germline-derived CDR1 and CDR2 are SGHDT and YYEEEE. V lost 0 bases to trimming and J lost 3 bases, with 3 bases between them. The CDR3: CASSLEDTEAFF. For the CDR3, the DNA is TGTGCCAGCAGCTTGGAGGACACTGAAGCTTTCTTT.

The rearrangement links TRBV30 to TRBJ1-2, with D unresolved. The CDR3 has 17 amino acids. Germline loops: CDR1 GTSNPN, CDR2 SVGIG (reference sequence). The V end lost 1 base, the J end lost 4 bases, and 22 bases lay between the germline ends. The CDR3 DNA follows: TGTGCCTGGAGTGCGCCCGGCGGGCAGGCTTTGGCCTATGGCTACACCTTC. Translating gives CAWSAPGGQALAYGYTF.